Listed below are T cell receptor beta chains from one sample, sequenced in a study of T cells after yellow fever vaccination. TCRdb processed the 5' RACE reads anew with MiXCR; each CDR3 protein has one entry. Here the sample spans 65,000 to 90,000 distinct CDR3 sequences, approximately 12% being singletons. The sample in question was CD8+ T cells not binding an NS4B(214-222) dextramer, sorted from PBMCs, obtained more than 20 days after the first yellow fever vaccination. All receptors come from a man between 18 and 29 years old who received the YFV17D yellow fever vaccine. Both conserved end residues are trimmed from each CDR3. D genes are given only for firm matches.

v_call d_call cdr3_aa
TRBV5-1 TRBD1 ASSQDRGAF
TRBV27 TRBD2 ASTPSGISTDTQY
TRBV29-1 NA SVERVGFGNTEAF
TRBV27 NA ASSITGTGWPDGYT
TRBV19 TRBD1 ASSAPQGTGANVLT
TRBV4-3 NA ASSQDAGPPEGYT
TRBV30 NA AWSWGKNEQF
TRBV15 TRBD1 ATSRFTGVYEQY
TRBV13 TRBD1 ASSIETGDEKLF
TRBV4-1 TRBD1 ASSRLPETGQSPLH
TRBV12-3/TRBV12-4 NA ASSLASYTGELF
TRBV13 NA ASSLGGQAYEQY
TRBV9 NA ASSPEAGVSGYEQY
TRBV9 TRBD1 ASSDGDRGGTEAF
TRBV20-1 NA SAIQDGPLTEQF
TRBV5-5 NA ASSLVQIHYEQY
TRBV27 TRBD1 ASSFGQENSPLH
TRBV9 TRBD2 ASSVAPGLAKETQY
TRBV2 NA ASRRLVGTGELF
TRBV6-5 NA ASSYQAGLAKNIQY
TRBV6-2/TRBV6-3 NA ASSPGTEAF
TRBV12-3/TRBV12-4 TRBD2 ASSFWAQGAGTDTQY
TRBV7-2 TRBD2 ARSPLGLAGGNEQF
TRBV27 TRBD1 ASSLQGQGEDEQF
TRBV12-3/TRBV12-4 TRBD1 ASSSDRGPQH
TRBV28 NA ASSAYTGELF
TRBV19 NA ASSARSGAF
TRBV10-3 TRBD1 AISEYDRAVRTEAF
TRBV7-2 TRBD1 ASSLSPGGRSTDTQY
TRBV25-1 NA ASKEGHGYT
TRBV9 NA ASSQFPAGNREEAF
TRBV28 TRBD2 ASSSLAGGDTDTQY
TRBV6-2/TRBV6-3 NA ASSYSRGYEQF
TRBV10-3 TRBD2 AFSEGLAGGRSIDTQY
TRBV28 NA ASTAVRLEDTQY
TRBV4-2 TRBD1 ASSQTTGVTNEQF
TRBV29-1 NA SVWAYSRPQETQY
TRBV5-5 NA ASSRGPRLPDTQY
TRBV6-2/TRBV6-3 NA ASSYQAGSYYEQY
TRBV27 TRBD1 ASSLRDRDEQY
TRBV7-9 TRBD2 ASSLVSGGGTDTQY
TRBV27 NA ASKNSSGANVLT
TRBV5-4 TRBD2 ASSWRLAGVEQF
TRBV4-1 NA ASSQGQGGTYNEQF
TRBV4-1 NA ASSQVMSYEQY
TRBV21-1 NA ASSKYRTGELF
TRBV27 NA ASSPVVAENNEQF
TRBV20-1 NA SAAQVDTEAF
TRBV6-1 NA ASSEVGGAFQETQY
TRBV4-1 NA ASSLAPVNEQF
TRBV24-1 NA ATSGGEHTDTQY
TRBV12-3/TRBV12-4 NA ASSFAGAYNEQF
TRBV19 NA ASLKGGLHEAF
TRBV7-2 TRBD2 ASRVAGAQDTQY
TRBV29-1 TRBD2 SVEATSGGANEQF
TRBV28 NA ASSFGSPSSDSTDTQY
TRBV6-2/TRBV6-3 NA ASRRDGTYEQY
TRBV19 NA ASSIVPGELF
TRBV14 NA ASSVGGETQY